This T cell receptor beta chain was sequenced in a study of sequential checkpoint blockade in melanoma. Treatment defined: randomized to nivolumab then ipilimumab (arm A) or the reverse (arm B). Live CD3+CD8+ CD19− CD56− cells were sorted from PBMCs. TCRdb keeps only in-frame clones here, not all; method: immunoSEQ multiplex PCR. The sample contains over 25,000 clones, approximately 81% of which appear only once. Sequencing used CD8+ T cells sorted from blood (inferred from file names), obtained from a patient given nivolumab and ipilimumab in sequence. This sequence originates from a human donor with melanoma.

The CDR3 DNA is TGTGCCGCACGAGGGTCGGGACAGGGCTACGAGCAGTACTTC. Translated: CAARGSGQGYEQYF. V is TRBV28 and J is TRBJ2-7; TRBD1 agrees at 9 bases. V lost 11 bases and J lost 3; bases outside the gene matches: 11. The CDR3 runs 14 residues. Germline CDR1 reads MDHEN; CDR2 reads SYDVKM.